This TCR beta chain was found in a study of blood T cell repertoires in COVID-19. Assay used: immunoSEQ multiplex PCR; TCRdb lists only in-frame clones, some missing. The sample yields roughly 140,000 clones, around 80% seen once. V shed 8 bases, J shed 0 bases, and the junction held 13 bases outside the gene matches. Germline CDR1 LNHDA, CDR2 SQIVND (reference sequence). The CDR3 length is 17 residues. This sequence originates from a man aged 50 to 59 who had recovered from COVID-19. The sample taken for sequencing was PBMCs or T cells enriched from blood (not recorded which). V usage is TRBV19 and J usage is TRBJ1-2, with TRBD1 identical over 9 bases. The CDR3 DNA is TGTGCCAGTCGATCGCCGGGACAGGGATGGGCTAACTATGGCTACACCTTC. This codes for CASRSPGQGWANYGYTF.